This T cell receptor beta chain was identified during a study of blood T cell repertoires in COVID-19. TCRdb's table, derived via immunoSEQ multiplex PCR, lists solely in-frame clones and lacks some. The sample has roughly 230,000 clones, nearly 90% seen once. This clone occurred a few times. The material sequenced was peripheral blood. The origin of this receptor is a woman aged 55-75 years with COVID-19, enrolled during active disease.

The chain's CDR3 is CASSPVAGGVVETQYF. The CDR3 DNA reads as TGTGCCAGCAGCCCAGTAGCCGGGGGTGTAGTCGAGACCCAGTACTTC. The rearrangement uses TRBV7-8 and TRBJ2-5; possibly TRBD2 for D (6 bases). The germline CDR1 and CDR2 sequences are SGHVS and FQNEAQ. V lost 5 bases, J lost 5 bases, and 21 bases lay in between. The CDR3 is 16 amino acids.